This TCR beta chain was retrieved from a study of type 1 regulatory T cells. Study overall: This in vitro CD4 product, T-allo10, is enriched for Tr1 cells and alloantigen-specific.

This clonotype turned up a few times. No antigen is known for it. This CDR3 has 13 residues. Trimming took 3 bases from V and 5 from J, leaving 10 bases between them. CDR1 and CDR2 from the germline V gene are KGHDR and SFDVKD. One entry per CDR3 protein results from TCRdb running MiXCR on the reads. The sample has over 55,000 distinct CDR3 sequences; almost 50% are singletons. Findings of the study overall: Compared with non-type 1 regulatory T cells, type 1 regulatory T cells showed a more restricted TCR repertoire.

Sequenced material: cultured non-Tr1 T cells, either the whole culture or a sorted T cell fraction (not recorded which). This TCR derives from a human donor in good health. The V and J genes are TRBV24-1 and TRBJ2-7; D not resolved. Written as DNA, the CDR3 is TGTGCCACCAGTGATATAGGCCTGGACGAGCAGTACTTC. Protein sequence: CATSDIGLDEQYF.